The 11 T cell receptor beta chains presented below share a single source sample, sequenced in a study of response to subunit inactivated influenza vaccine. One entry per CDR3 protein, called by TCRdb with MiXCR from the RT-PCR reads. Among 650,000 to 800,000 distinct CDR3 sequences listed, around 20% were seen once. Specimen: PBMCs from blood, collected roughly 5 days after vaccination. These receptors were taken from a man aged 50-60 years who received an inactivated influenza vaccine.

This clonotype was picked up many times. The chain has TRBV6-6 and TRBJ2-7; D possibly corresponds to TRBD2 (5 bases). There are 13 residues in the CDR3. Germline V gene lookup returns CDR1 MNHNY and CDR2 SVGAGI (reference sequence). V gave up 4 bases and J gave up 2 bases, with 9 bases separating them. CDR3 bases: TGTGCCAGCAGTTCGGTGCGGGCCTACGAGCAGTACTTC. This encodes CASSSVRAYEQYF.

This clonotype was seen repeatedly, ten times or more. V is TRBV15 and J is TRBJ1-5; perhaps TRBD1 as D (6 bases). There are 13 residues in the CDR3. The V and J ends lost 1 base and 7 bases respectively, with 8 bases between them. Germline V gene sequence: CDR1 LNHNV, CDR2 YYDKDF (reference sequence). The CDR3: CATSRGDNQPQHF. CDR3 nucleotide sequence: TGTGCCACCAGCAGAGGGGACAACCAGCCCCAGCATTTT.

The genes are TRBV12-3 or TRBV12-4 and TRBJ1-3; D call uncertain. There are 12 residues in the CDR3. Trimming pared 7 bases from V and 0 bases from J, leaving 4 bases between. The CDR3: CASTGSGNTIYF. In DNA form, the CDR3 reads TGTGCCAGCACAGGCTCTGGAAACACCATATATTTT.

This clonotype was seen more than once but under ten times. V is TRBV20-1 and J is TRBJ2-3; 10 nucleotides line up with TRBD2. V trimming: 0 bases; J trimming: 3 bases; junction bases outside the gene matches: 12. The CDR3 has 18 amino acids. CDR1 DFQATT and CDR2 SNEGSKA come from the germline V gene (reference sequence). The DNA of the CDR3 is TGCAGTGCTAGAGATTACCCAACAATAGCGGGGGGTACAGATACGCAGTATTTT. This gives the protein CSARDYPTIAGGTDTQYF.

This clonotype was picked up a small number of times. This chain links TRBV7-9 with TRBJ2-7, with 7 bases that match TRBD2. Trimming at V came to 10 bases and at J to 4 bases, leaving 10 bases not matched to a gene. The germline V gene encodes CDR1 SEHNR and CDR2 FQNEAQ (reference sequence). The CDR3 has 13 amino acids. The CDR3 region is CATLPSGGYEQYF. Here the CDR3 DNA reads TGTGCCACCCTACCGTCGGGAGGATACGAGCAGTACTTC.

This sequence joins TRBV7-9 and TRBJ1-1; a possible D gene is TRBD1 (6 bases). Per germline, CDR1 SEHNR and CDR2 FQNEAQ (reference sequence). CDR3 size: 12 residues. Trimming stripped 3 bases from V and 6 bases from J, with 8 bases between. The DNA of the CDR3 is TGTGCCAGCAGCTTTACAGGGTCTGAAGCTTTCTTT. Its protein product is CASSFTGSEAFF.

This clonotype was counted between two and nine times. V usage is TRBV3-1 and J usage is TRBJ2-6; possible D gene TRBD2, 7 bases. CDR3 length equals 16 residues. Germline V gene lookup returns CDR1 LGHDT and CDR2 YNNKEL (reference sequence). The V end lost 6 bases, the J end lost 4 bases, and 16 bases lay between the germline ends. The CDR3 coding sequence is TGTGCCAGCAGATGGGGGGGGCATGGAGGGGCCAACGTCCTGACTTTC. It encodes CASRWGGHGGANVLTF.

This clonotype was recorded many times. This rearrangement joins TRBV5-5 to TRBJ1-2, with TRBD1 matching over 8 bases. Germline V gene lookup returns CDR1 SGHKS and CDR2 YYEKEE (reference sequence). J lost 4 bases, V lost 3 bases, and 2 bases had no gene match. The CDR3 is made up of 13 amino acids. The CDR3 sequence: CASSWDRTYGYTF. In nucleotides, the CDR3 is TGTGCCAGCAGCTGGGACAGGACCTATGGCTACACCTTC.

This clonotype showed up just a few times. This chain links TRBV4-3 with TRBJ1-2; perhaps TRBD1 as D (6 bases). Germline-derived CDR1 and CDR2 are LGHNA and YSLEER. V dropped 0 bases and J dropped 9 bases, with 14 bases sitting between them. There are 14 residues in the CDR3. CDR3 sequence reads: CASSQDQGPGSYTF. CDR3 in DNA: TGCGCCAGCAGCCAAGATCAGGGGCCGGGTAGCTACACCTTC.

The J gene is TRBJ2-7, the V gene TRBV18, with TRBD2 as a possible D gene (5 bases). Germline V lookup: CDR1 KGHSH, CDR2 LQKENI. The length of the CDR3 is 15 residues. Trimming took 2 bases from V and 4 from J, leaving 15 bases between them. In DNA, the CDR3 is TGTGCCAGCTCACCATCCGCGGGCGGAAAATACGAGCAGTACTTC. It yields the protein CASSPSAGGKYEQYF.

This clonotype has a handful of counts. V gene TRBV7-8 combines with J gene TRBJ2-5; 7 positions match TRBD2. Germline V gives CDR1 SGHVS, CDR2 FQNEAQ. Trimming removed 4 bases from V and 3 bases from J; junction bases left unmatched: 14. The CDR3 is made up of 17 amino acids. The CDR3 loop reads CASSSLVGSSGKETQYF. For the CDR3, the DNA is TGTGCCAGCAGCTCCCTAGTTGGCTCCAGCGGGAAAGAGACCCAGTACTTC.